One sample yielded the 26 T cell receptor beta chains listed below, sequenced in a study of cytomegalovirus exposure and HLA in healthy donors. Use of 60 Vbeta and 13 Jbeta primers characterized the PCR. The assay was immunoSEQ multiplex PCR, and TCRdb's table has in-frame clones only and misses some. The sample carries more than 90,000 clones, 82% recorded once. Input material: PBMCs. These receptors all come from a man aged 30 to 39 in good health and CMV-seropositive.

The CDR3 spells CASSRLVWEGTDTQYF. CDR3 DNA sequence: TGTGCCAGCAGTCGGCTAGTATGGGAGGGCACAGATACGCAGTATTTT. The chain combines TRBV27 with TRBJ2-3, with a weak D call TRBD2 (6 bases). Per germline, CDR1 MNHEY and CDR2 SMNVEV (reference sequence). V was clipped by 5 bases and J by 1 base, with 16 bases between them. The CDR3 spans 16 residues.

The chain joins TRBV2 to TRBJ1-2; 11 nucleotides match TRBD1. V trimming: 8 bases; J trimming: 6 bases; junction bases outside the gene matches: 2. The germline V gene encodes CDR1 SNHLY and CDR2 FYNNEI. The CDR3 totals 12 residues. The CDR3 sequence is CASRDRGDGYTF. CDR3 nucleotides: TGTGCCAGCCGGGACAGGGGGGATGGCTACACCTTC.

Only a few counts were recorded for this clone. CDR3: CASSFGTSGSYNEQFF. DNA of the CDR3: TGTGCCAGCAGCTTTGGAACTAGCGGCTCCTACAATGAGCAGTTCTTC. V is TRBV13 and J is TRBJ2-1, with 8 bases aligning to TRBD2. V lost 3 bases to trimming and J lost 0 bases; unmatched junction nucleotides: 4. This CDR3 has 16 residues. The V gene's germline CDR1 is PRHDT and CDR2 FYEKMQ (reference sequence).

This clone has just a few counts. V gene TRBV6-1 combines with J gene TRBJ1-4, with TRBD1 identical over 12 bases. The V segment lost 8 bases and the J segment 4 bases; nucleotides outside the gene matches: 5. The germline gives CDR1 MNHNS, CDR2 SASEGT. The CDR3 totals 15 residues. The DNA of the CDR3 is TGTGCCAGCGGGGACAGGGGGCACCTTAATGAAAAACTGTTTTTT. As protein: CASGDRGHLNEKLFF.

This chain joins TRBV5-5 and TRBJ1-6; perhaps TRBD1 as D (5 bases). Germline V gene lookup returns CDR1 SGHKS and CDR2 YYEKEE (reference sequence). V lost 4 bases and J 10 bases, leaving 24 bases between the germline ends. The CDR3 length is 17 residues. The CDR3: CASSPRPPTGLGSPLHF. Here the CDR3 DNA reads TGTGCCAGCAGCCCCCGCCCCCCCACAGGACTAGGATCACCCCTCCACTTT.

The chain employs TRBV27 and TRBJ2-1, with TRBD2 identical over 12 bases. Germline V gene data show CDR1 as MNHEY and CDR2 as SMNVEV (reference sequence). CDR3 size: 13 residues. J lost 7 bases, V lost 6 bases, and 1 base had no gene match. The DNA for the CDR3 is TGTGCCAGCAGACTAGCGGGAGGTAATGAGCAGTTCTTC. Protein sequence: CASRLAGGNEQFF.

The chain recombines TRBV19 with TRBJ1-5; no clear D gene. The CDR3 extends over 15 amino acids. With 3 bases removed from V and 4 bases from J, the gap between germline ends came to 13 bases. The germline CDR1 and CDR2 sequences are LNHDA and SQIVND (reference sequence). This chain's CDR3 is CASSIREGRNQPQHF. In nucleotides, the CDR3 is TGTGCCAGTAGTATCAGAGAGGGCAGGAATCAGCCCCAGCATTTT. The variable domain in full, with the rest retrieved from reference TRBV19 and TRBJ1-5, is DGGITQSPKYLFRKEGQNVTLSCEQNLNHDAMYWYRQDPGQGLRLIYYSQIVNDFQKGDIAEGYSVSREKKESFPLTVTSAQKNPTAFYLCASSIREGRNQPQHFGDGTRLSIL.

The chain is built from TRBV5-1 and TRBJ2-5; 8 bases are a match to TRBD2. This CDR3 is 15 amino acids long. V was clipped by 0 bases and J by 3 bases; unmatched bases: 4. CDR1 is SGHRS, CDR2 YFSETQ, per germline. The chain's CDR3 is CASSLAGTREETQYF. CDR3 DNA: TGCGCCAGCAGCTTGGCCGGGACTAGGGAAGAGACCCAGTACTTC.

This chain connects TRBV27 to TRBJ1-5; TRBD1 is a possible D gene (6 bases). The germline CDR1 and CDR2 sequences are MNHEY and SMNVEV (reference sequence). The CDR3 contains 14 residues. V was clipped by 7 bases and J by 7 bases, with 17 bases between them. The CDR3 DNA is TGTGCCAGCACCCCGGTCCCGGGGGGCCAGCCCCAGCATTTT. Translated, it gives CASTPVPGGQPQHF.

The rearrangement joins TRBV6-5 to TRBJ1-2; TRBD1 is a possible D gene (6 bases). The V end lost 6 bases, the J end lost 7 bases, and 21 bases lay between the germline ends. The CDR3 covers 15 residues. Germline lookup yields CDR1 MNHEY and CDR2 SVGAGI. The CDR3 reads CASSSMVAGVRGYTF. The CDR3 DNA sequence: TGTGCCAGCAGCTCCATGGTGGCAGGGGTGCGTGGCTACACCTTC.

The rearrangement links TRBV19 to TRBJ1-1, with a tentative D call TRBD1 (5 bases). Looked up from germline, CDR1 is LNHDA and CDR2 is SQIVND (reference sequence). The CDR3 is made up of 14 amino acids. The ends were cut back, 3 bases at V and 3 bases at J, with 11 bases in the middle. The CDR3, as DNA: TGTGCCAGTAGTATCTCCCAGGGATACACTGAAGCTTTCTTT. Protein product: CASSISQGYTEAFF.

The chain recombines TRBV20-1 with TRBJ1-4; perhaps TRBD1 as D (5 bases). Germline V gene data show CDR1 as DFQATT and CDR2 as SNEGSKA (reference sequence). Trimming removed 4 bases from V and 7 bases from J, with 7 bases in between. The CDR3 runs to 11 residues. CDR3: CSAKQGEKLFF. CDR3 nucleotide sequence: TGCAGTGCTAAGCAGGGTGAAAAACTGTTTTTT.

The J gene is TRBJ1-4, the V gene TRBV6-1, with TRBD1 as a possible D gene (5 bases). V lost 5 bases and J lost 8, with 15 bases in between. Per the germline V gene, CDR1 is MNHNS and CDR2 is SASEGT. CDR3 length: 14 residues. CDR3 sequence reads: CASSTRQPPEKLFF. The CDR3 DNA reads TGTGCCAGCAGTACTCGACAGCCGCCAGAAAAACTGTTTTTT.

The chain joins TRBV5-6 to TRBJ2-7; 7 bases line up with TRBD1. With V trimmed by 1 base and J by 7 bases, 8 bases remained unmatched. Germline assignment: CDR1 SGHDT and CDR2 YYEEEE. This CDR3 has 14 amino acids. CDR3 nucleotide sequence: TGTGCCAGCAGCTTGAGGACAGGTTTGGATGAGCAGTACTTC. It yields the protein CASSLRTGLDEQYF.

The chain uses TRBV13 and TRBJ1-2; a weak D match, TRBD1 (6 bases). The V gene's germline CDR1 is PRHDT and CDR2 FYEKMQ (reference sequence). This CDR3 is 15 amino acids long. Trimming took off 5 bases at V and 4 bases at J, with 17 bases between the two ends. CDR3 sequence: CASSPQGGGPYGYTF. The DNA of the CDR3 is TGTGCCAGCAGCCCCCAGGGAGGGGGGCCCTATGGCTACACCTTC.

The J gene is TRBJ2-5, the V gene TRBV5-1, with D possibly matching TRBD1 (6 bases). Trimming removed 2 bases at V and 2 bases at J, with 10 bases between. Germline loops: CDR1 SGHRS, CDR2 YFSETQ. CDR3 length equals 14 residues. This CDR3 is CASSLQGQQETQYF. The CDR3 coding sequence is TGCGCCAGCAGCTTACAGGGACAACAAGAGACCCAGTACTTC. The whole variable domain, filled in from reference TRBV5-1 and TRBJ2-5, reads KAGVTQTPRYLIKTRGQQVTLSCSPISGHRSVSWYQQTPGQGLQFLFEYFSETQRNKGNFPGRFSGRQFSNSRSEMNVSTLELGDSALYLCASSLQGQQETQYFGPGTRLLVL.

The CDR3 DNA reads as TGTGCCAGCAGCTTGAGACTAGCGGAGACAAATACGCAGTATTTT. Its protein product is CASSLRLAETNTQYF. The V call is TRBV5-4, the J call TRBJ2-3; TRBD2 matches 9 bases. Germline V gene sequence: CDR1 SGHNT, CDR2 YYREEE (reference sequence). This CDR3 is built from 15 residues. V lost 1 base to trimming and J lost 7 bases; unmatched junction nucleotides: 7.

CDR3 sequence (DNA): TGTGCCAGCATCCCCCGGGGGGAAACGGATGGCTACACCTTC. Its translation: CASIPRGETDGYTF. The rearrangement uses TRBV5-4 and TRBJ1-2, with a weak D call TRBD1 (5 bases). The CDR3 covers 14 residues. V lost 6 bases and J 6 bases, leaving 18 bases between the germline ends. Germline CDR1 and CDR2: SGHNT and YYREEE (reference sequence). The full variable domain, rest sourced from reference TRBV5-4 and TRBJ1-2, is ETGVTQSPTHLIKTRGQQVTLRCSSQSGHNTVSWYQQALGQGPQFIFQYYREEENGRGNFPPRFSGLQFPNYSSELNVNALELDDSALYLCASIPRGETDGYTFGSGTRLTVV.

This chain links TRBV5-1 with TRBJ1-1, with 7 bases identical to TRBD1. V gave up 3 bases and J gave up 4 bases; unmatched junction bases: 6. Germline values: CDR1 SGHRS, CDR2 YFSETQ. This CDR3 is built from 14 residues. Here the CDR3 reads CASSYRQGLTEAFF. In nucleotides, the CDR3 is TGCGCCAGCAGCTACCGACAGGGCCTCACTGAAGCTTTCTTT. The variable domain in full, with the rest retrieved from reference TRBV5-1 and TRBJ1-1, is KAGVTQTPRYLIKTRGQQVTLSCSPISGHRSVSWYQQTPGQGLQFLFEYFSETQRNKGNFPGRFSGRQFSNSRSEMNVSTLELGDSALYLCASSYRQGLTEAFFGQGTRLTVV.

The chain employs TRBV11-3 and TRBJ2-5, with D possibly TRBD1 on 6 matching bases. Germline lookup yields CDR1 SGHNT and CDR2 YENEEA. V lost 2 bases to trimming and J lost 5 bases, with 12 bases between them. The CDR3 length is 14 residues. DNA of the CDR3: TGTGCCAGCAGCTTACAGGGGATGGGTGAGACCCAGTACTTC. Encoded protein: CASSLQGMGETQYF.

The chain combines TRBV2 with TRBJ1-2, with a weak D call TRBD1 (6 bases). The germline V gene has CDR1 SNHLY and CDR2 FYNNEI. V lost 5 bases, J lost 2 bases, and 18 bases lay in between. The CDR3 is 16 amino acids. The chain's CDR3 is CASSFNREPSNYGYTF. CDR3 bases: TGTGCCAGCAGTTTCAACAGGGAGCCCTCCAACTATGGCTACACCTTC.

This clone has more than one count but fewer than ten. CDR3 protein: CASSKSTNEKLFF. The CDR3 region has the DNA TGTGCCAGCAGTAAATCTACGAATGAAAAACTGTTTTTT. The rearrangement uses TRBV6-1 and TRBJ1-4; D not certain. Germline V CDR1 and CDR2: MNHNS, SASEGT. V gave up 5 bases and J gave up 5 bases, with 9 bases separating them. The CDR3 consists of 13 residues.

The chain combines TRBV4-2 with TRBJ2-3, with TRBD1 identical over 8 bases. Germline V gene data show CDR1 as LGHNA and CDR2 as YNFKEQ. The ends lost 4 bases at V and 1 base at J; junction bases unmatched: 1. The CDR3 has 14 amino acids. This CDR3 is CASSLQGGTDTQYF. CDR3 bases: TGTGCCAGCAGCCTACAGGGGGGCACAGATACGCAGTATTTT.

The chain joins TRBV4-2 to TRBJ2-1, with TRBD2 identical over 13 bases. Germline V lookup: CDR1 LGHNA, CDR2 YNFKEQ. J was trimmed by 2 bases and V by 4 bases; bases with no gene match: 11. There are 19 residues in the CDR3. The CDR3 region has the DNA TGTGCCAGCAGCCGTTGGGCGACTAGCGGGAGGTCAACCTACAATGAGCAGTTCTTC. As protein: CASSRWATSGRSTYNEQFF.

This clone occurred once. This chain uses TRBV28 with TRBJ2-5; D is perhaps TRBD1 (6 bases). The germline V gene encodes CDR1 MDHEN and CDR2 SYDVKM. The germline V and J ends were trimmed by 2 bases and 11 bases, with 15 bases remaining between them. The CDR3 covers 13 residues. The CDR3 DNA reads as TGTGCCAGCAGTTTAGTACAGGGACCTCGGCAGTACTTC. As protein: CASSLVQGPRQYF.

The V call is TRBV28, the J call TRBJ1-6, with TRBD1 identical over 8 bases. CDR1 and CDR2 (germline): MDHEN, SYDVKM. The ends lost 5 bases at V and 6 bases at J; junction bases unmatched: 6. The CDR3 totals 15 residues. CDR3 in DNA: TGTGCCAGCAGTCTCCTAGGACAGGGTAATTCACCCCTCCACTTT. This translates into CASSLLGQGNSPLHF.